The 8 T cell receptor beta chains presented below share a single source sample, sequenced in a study of T cell responses to AZD1222 COVID-19 vaccine. Here immunoSEQ multiplex PCR was the method, and the copy in TCRdb shows in-frame clones only, minus some. The repertoire holds more than 85,000 clones, with 70% to 90% as singletons. The source was peripheral blood, collected 28 days after the second AZD1222 dose. The source is an adult who received the AZD1222 COVID-19 vaccine.

The chain combines TRBV7-9 with TRBJ1-2; 8 bases line up with TRBD1. This CDR3 contains 15 residues. V shed 7 bases, J shed 6 bases, and the junction held 13 bases outside the gene matches. CDR1 is SEHNR, CDR2 FQNEAQ, per germline (reference sequence). For the CDR3, the DNA is TGTGCCAGCACCCAAATGACAGGGGTAGGACATGGCTACACCTTC. Translating it yields CASTQMTGVGHGYTF. The whole variable domain, filled in from reference TRBV7-9 and TRBJ1-2, reads DTGVSQNPRHKITKRGQNVTFRCDPISEHNRLYWYRQTLGQGPEFLTYFQNEAQLEKSRLLSDRFSAERPKGSFSTLEIQRTEQGDSAMYLCASTQMTGVGHGYTFGSGTRLTVV.

The chain joins TRBV30 to TRBJ1-5; 8 positions match TRBD1. CDR3 length equals 15 residues. V gave up 0 bases and J gave up 1 base; unmatched junction bases: 2. Looked up from germline, CDR1 is GTSNPN and CDR2 is SVGIG (reference sequence). CDR3 sequence (DNA): TGTGCCTGGAGTGTACAGGGGGGGAGCAATCAGCCCCAGCATTTT. Its translation is CAWSVQGGSNQPQHF.

V is TRBV12-3 or TRBV12-4 and J is TRBJ1-5; no clear D. CDR3 length: 13 residues. V was cut by 7 bases and J by 7 bases, with 14 bases left in between. CDR3 residues: CASTPVFGQPQHF. CDR3 coding DNA: TGTGCCAGCACCCCGGTATTTGGGCAGCCCCAGCATTTT.

This sequence joins TRBV12-3 or TRBV12-4 and TRBJ2-2; D remains unclear. This CDR3 comprises 13 residues. V dropped 2 bases and J dropped 7 bases, with 8 bases sitting between them. CDR3 in DNA: TGTGCCAGCAGTTTAACTGGGATCGGGGAGCTGTTTTTT. This codes for CASSLTGIGELFF.

V usage is TRBV7-9 and J usage is TRBJ1-1; maybe TRBD1 (5 bases). Germline lookup yields CDR1 SEHNR and CDR2 FQNEAQ (reference sequence). The CDR3 sequence is 12 residues long. Trimming left V 2 bases short and J 7 bases short, with 8 bases between. CDR3 loop: CASSLRGVEAFF. In DNA, the CDR3 is TGTGCCAGCAGCTTAAGAGGGGTTGAAGCTTTCTTT.

The CDR3, as DNA: TGTGCCAGCAGCTCATTAACAAGGTCGGTCCCCCCCGGCTACACCTTC. Protein product: CASSSLTRSVPPGYTF. The chain uses TRBV7-3 and TRBJ1-2; no definite D call. The CDR3 spans 16 residues. Deletions cut 4 bases from V and 8 bases from J, with 23 bases between. Germline V lookup: CDR1 SGHTA, CDR2 FQGTGA.

The chain uses TRBV15 and TRBJ2-1; weak D call: TRBD2 (6 bases). The CDR3 spans 14 residues. Trimming stripped 0 bases from V and 8 bases from J, with 11 bases between. CDR1 LNHNV and CDR2 YYDKDF come from the germline V gene (reference sequence). CDR3 residues: CATSRDRRGHEQFF. CDR3 coding DNA: TGTGCCACCAGCAGAGATCGGCGGGGCCATGAGCAGTTCTTC.

The genes are TRBV4-2 and TRBJ2-7, with 13 positions matching TRBD2. Germline V CDR1 and CDR2: LGHNA, YNFKEQ. The V gene end was trimmed by 3 bases and the J gene end by 6 bases; junction bases not matched to a gene: 5. The CDR3 covers 15 residues. CDR3 residues: CASSQEGLAGPEQYF. In nucleotides, the CDR3 is TGTGCCAGCAGCCAGGAGGGACTAGCGGGACCCGAGCAGTACTTC.